Following are 13 T cell receptor beta chains from one sample sequenced in a study of CD8 T cells in Susac syndrome (dated by TCRdb to between 2018 and 2021). The method behind the library was the immunoSEQ multiplex PCR assay. RNA was extracted using the RNeasy kit, and roughly 0.5 to 1 ug of the RNA was reverse transcribed with random hexamers. TCRdb's own reprocessing of the public reads used fastp at Q25 and MiXCR and kept productive beta chains. Rows with one shared CDR3 protein collapse into an entry with the most common genes and DNA. This sample has 100,000 to 150,000 distinct CDR3 sequences in its table, and 90% to 95% of those were observed once. More than 0.095% of the sample belongs to the ten largest clones. The sample consisted of CD4+ T cells from PBMCs. These TCRs come from a human donor in good health.

This sequence joins TRBV28 and TRBJ2-6; TRBD1 aligns across 11 bases. Per the germline V gene, CDR1 is MDHEN and CDR2 is SYDVKM. V shed 5 bases and J 3 bases; nucleotides not matched to a gene: 6. The CDR3 spans 17 residues. The CDR3 coding sequence is TGTGCCAGCAGTAGGACAGGGGGCGCGGTTGGGGCCAACGTCCTGACTTTC. It yields the protein CASSRTGGAVGANVLTF. The full variable domain, with the rest looked up from reference TRBV28 and TRBJ2-6, is DVKVTQSSRYLVKRTGEKVFLECVQDMDHENMFWYRQDPGLGLRLIYFSYDVKMKEKGDIPEGYSVSREKKERFSLILESASTNQTSMYLCASSRTGGAVGANVLTFGAGSRLTVL.

The J gene is TRBJ2-1, the V gene TRBV20-1; D is perhaps TRBD1 or TRBD2 (5 bases each). The germline CDR1 and CDR2 sequences are DFQATT and SNEGSKA (reference sequence). Deletions cut 4 bases from V and 3 bases from J, with 13 bases between. This CDR3 comprises 14 residues. CDR3 sequence (DNA): TGCAGTGCTAAAGACCGGGACCACTACAATGAGCAGTTCTTC. Translated: CSAKDRDHYNEQFF.

The V gene is TRBV7-2, the J gene TRBJ2-4, with 8 bases that match TRBD2. CDR1 SGHTA and CDR2 FQGNSA come from the germline V gene. V gave up 5 bases and J gave up 7 bases; unmatched junction bases: 10. CDR3 length: 15 residues. This CDR3 is CASSLGPIAGNIQYF. CDR3 DNA: TGTGCCAGCAGCCTCGGCCCCATAGCGGGGAACATTCAGTACTTC.

The rearrangement uses TRBV7-9 and TRBJ2-7, with D possibly TRBD1 on 5 matching bases. The ends were cut back, 5 bases at V and 2 bases at J, with 19 bases in the middle. CDR3 length: 16 amino acids. The V gene's germline CDR1 is SEHNR and CDR2 FQNEAQ (reference sequence). The CDR3 here is CASSEWGPSRTYEQYF. DNA of the CDR3: TGTGCCAGCAGCGAGTGGGGCCCTTCCCGGACCTACGAGCAGTACTTC.

This chain joins TRBV3-1 and TRBJ2-7; D tentatively fits TRBD1 or TRBD2 (5 bases each). The CDR3 is 15 residues long. Germline V gives CDR1 LGHDT, CDR2 YNNKEL (reference sequence). V shed 6 bases and J shed 4 bases, with 19 bases lying between them. CDR3 nucleotides: TGTGCCAGCAGATACCGGGACGGTGGGATTTACGAGCAGTACTTC. Translation: CASRYRDGGIYEQYF.

V usage is TRBV4-1 and J usage is TRBJ1-2; D gene uncertain. The length of the CDR3 is 12 residues. Per the germline V gene, CDR1 is MGHRA and CDR2 is YSYEKL. The ends were cut back, 1 base at V and 4 bases at J, with 4 bases in the middle. Here the CDR3 DNA reads TGCGCCAGCAGCCAAGGGGTCTATGGCTACACCTTC. Its protein product is CASSQGVYGYTF.

The chain uses TRBV28 and TRBJ2-3, with unresolved D. V shed 6 bases and J shed 6 bases, with 7 bases lying between them. The CDR3 runs 11 residues. The germline gives CDR1 MDHEN, CDR2 SYDVKM. The CDR3 loop is CASRASDTQYF. Here the CDR3 DNA reads TGTGCCAGCAGGGCTTCTGATACGCAGTATTTT.

The rearrangement links TRBV10-3 to TRBJ2-5, with 14 bases matching TRBD2. Looked up from germline, CDR1 is ENHRY and CDR2 is SYGVKD. With 5 bases clipped from V and 4 bases from J, the junction kept 6 bases outside the gene matches. The CDR3 length is 16 residues. The CDR3 here is CAISSGTSGSGETQYF. For the CDR3, the DNA is TGTGCCATCAGTTCCGGGACTAGCGGGAGTGGAGAGACCCAGTACTTC.

The gene calls are TRBV18 and TRBJ1-5, with 10 bases lining up with TRBD1. This CDR3 region has 15 residues. V lost 3 bases, J lost 4 bases, and 3 bases stayed unmatched. Germline lookup yields CDR1 KGHSH and CDR2 LQKENI. CDR3 DNA sequence: TGTGCCAGCTCACCCGGGACAGGGGAAAATCAGCCCCAGCATTTT. Amino acids: CASSPGTGENQPQHF.

The V gene is TRBV10-3, the J gene TRBJ1-1; D not resolved. CDR1 and CDR2 (germline): ENHRY, SYGVKD. Trimming stripped 0 bases from V and 3 bases from J, with 11 bases between. This CDR3 region has 15 residues. The CDR3 region has the DNA TGTGCCATCAGTGAGTCTGTGGGGTGGGACACTGAAGCTTTCTTT. This translates into CAISESVGWDTEAFF.

The rearrangement joins TRBV20-1 to TRBJ2-1; TRBD1 or TRBD2 may be the D gene (5 bases each). Germline CDR1 reads DFQATT; CDR2 reads SNEGSKA (reference sequence). The length of the CDR3 is 12 residues. Between the trimmed V and J ends, which lost 6 bases and 10 bases, there was a span of 16 bases. This CDR3 reads CSAAEGSGEQFF. The CDR3 DNA reads TGCAGTGCCGCTGAGGGGTCTGGCGAGCAGTTCTTC.

The rearrangement links TRBV7-9 to TRBJ2-6; a possible D gene is TRBD1 (5 bases). This CDR3 comprises 13 residues. V lost 8 bases, J lost 2 bases, and 7 bases lay in between. CDR1 and CDR2 from the germline V gene are SEHNR and FQNEAQ (reference sequence). The CDR3 DNA is TGTGCCAGCCAGGGTACTGGGGCCAACGTCCTGACTTTC. Its translation: CASQGTGANVLTF.

This clonotype was detected only once. The chain carries TRBV20-1 and TRBJ2-3; perhaps TRBD2 as D (6 bases). The CDR3 consists of 14 residues. The V gene's germline CDR1 is DFQATT and CDR2 SNEGSKA (reference sequence). The ends were cut back, 3 bases at V and 6 bases at J, with 16 bases in the middle. The CDR3 region has the DNA TGCAGTGCTAGCCCAGTTAGGGAGGTGGATACGCAGTATTTT. This sequence encodes CSASPVREVDTQYF.